The rows below give T cell receptor beta chains drawn from one sample of a study of T-cell reconstitution after alpha-beta-depleted transplantation in children. TCRdb re-called the PCR reads with MiXCR, one entry per CDR3 protein. The sample includes about 610,000 distinct CDR3 sequences, about 10% of them seen just once. This material consisted of PBMCs from the stem cell graft donor, taken from the stem cell graft. These receptor sequences come from a human donor who donated a stem cell graft to a child with acute myeloid leukemia. CDR3s leave out the opening cysteine and the closing phenylalanine or tryptophan.

V: TRBV6-4; J: TRBJ2-6; CDR3: ASSAQGSGANVLT
V: TRBV5-1; J: TRBJ1-2; CDR3: ASSLAGGRGDGGYT
V: TRBV7-2; J: TRBJ2-5; CDR3: ASSTFRGETQY
V: TRBV20-1; J: TRBJ2-2; CDR3: SARDRVAGELF
V: TRBV20-1; J: TRBJ2-7; CDR3: SAGQGATAMNYEQY
V: TRBV9; J: TRBJ2-5; CDR3: ASSVDGETQY
V: TRBV6-5; J: TRBJ1-1; CDR3: ASSPRGAEAF
V: TRBV19; J: TRBJ2-1; CDR3: ASALADYNEQF
V: TRBV7-3; J: TRBJ2-2; CDR3: ASSLTTGKNTGELF
V: TRBV14; J: TRBJ2-5; CDR3: ASSQEMVPGAQY
V: TRBV3-1; J: TRBJ1-1; CDR3: ASSQERVLNTEAF
V: TRBV5-1; J: TRBJ2-7; CDR3: ASNFGTGSGEQY
V: TRBV4-2; J: TRBJ2-3; CDR3: ASSQTRFSGTDTQY
V: TRBV18; J: TRBJ2-3; CDR3: ASSPPSIDRGTDTQY
V: TRBV4-3; J: TRBJ1-5; CDR3: ASSQEQGRGGQPQH
V: TRBV28; J: TRBJ2-4; CDR3: ASSPPSTIQY
V: TRBV2; J: TRBJ2-1; CDR3: ASSVKLAGNNEQF
V: TRBV10-3; J: TRBJ2-1; CDR3: AISRTSGSSYNEQF
V: TRBV29-1; J: TRBJ2-3; CDR3: SVQSGTSGSTDTQY
V: TRBV6-2/TRBV6-3; J: TRBJ2-1; CDR3: ASSFYGTSGSNNEQF
V: TRBV7-9; J: TRBJ2-2; CDR3: ASSSQTGGTGELF
V: TRBV20-1; J: TRBJ2-7; CDR3: SARDRTGGRVYEQY
V: TRBV5-1; J: TRBJ2-7; CDR3: ASSLVSGSGYEQY
V: TRBV28; J: TRBJ1-1; CDR3: ASSSWDRDTEAF
V: TRBV12-3/TRBV12-4; J: TRBJ2-7; CDR3: ASSPPAGGYYEQY
V: TRBV15; J: TRBJ1-2; CDR3: ATSRDRPPGQPNYGYT
V: TRBV27; J: TRBJ2-7; CDR3: ASSLSPGYEQY
V: TRBV5-1; J: TRBJ2-7; CDR3: ASSLEGLVSVQY
V: TRBV28; J: TRBJ2-7; CDR3: ASSTGPYEQY
V: TRBV29-1; J: TRBJ1-1; CDR3: SVAYTEAF
V: TRBV12-3/TRBV12-4; J: TRBJ2-5; CDR3: ASSFRGDRETQY
V: TRBV6-2/TRBV6-3; J: TRBJ2-5; CDR3: ASSSSLDRGETQY
V: TRBV12-3/TRBV12-4; J: TRBJ1-1; CDR3: ASRSGLNTEAF
V: TRBV7-2; J: TRBJ1-5; CDR3: ASSFAVGGSVSNQPQH
V: TRBV20-1; J: TRBJ1-5; CDR3: SAREGVGNQPQH
V: TRBV4-2; J: TRBJ2-3; CDR3: ASSQEGGLRTDTQY
V: TRBV9; J: TRBJ2-7; CDR3: ASSPHLAGAGEQY
V: TRBV7-2; J: TRBJ1-1; CDR3: ASSLGLRDTEAF
V: TRBV6-2/TRBV6-3; J: TRBJ1-2; CDR3: ASSYRDLNGYT
V: TRBV2; J: TRBJ2-5; CDR3: ASSTGAQETQY
V: TRBV27; J: TRBJ2-3; CDR3: ASSPPTMTLSTDTQY
V: TRBV5-1; J: TRBJ2-7; CDR3: ASSLSTGTSGVSYEQY
V: TRBV7-9; J: TRBJ1-2; CDR3: VCGRDYGYT
V: TRBV4-2; J: TRBJ2-2; CDR3: ASSPGTSGSTGELF
V: TRBV5-1; J: TRBJ1-6; CDR3: ASSMQGAGSPLH
V: TRBV7-3; J: TRBJ2-1; CDR3: ASSQPKGGGMEQF
V: TRBV2; J: TRBJ2-7; CDR3: ASSEATSYEQY
V: TRBV27; J: TRBJ2-7; CDR3: ASSFGGPDEQY
V: TRBV29-1; J: TRBJ2-2; CDR3: SVGSGINTGELF
V: TRBV12-3/TRBV12-4; J: TRBJ2-3; CDR3: ASSLNGVGTDTQY
V: TRBV6-1; J: TRBJ2-1; CDR3: ASSDRFSSYNEQF
V: TRBV6-1; J: TRBJ2-6; CDR3: ATIYSSGANVLT
V: TRBV12-3/TRBV12-4; J: TRBJ2-1; CDR3: ASSPRQGDRGEQF
V: TRBV27; J: TRBJ2-3; CDR3: ASSLLSGRASTDTQY
V: TRBV20-1; J: TRBJ2-5; CDR3: SAHGQRETQY
V: TRBV20-1; J: TRBJ1-5; CDR3: SARYPGGDQPQH
V: TRBV7-3; J: TRBJ2-3; CDR3: ASSPQREWADTQY
V: TRBV7-7; J: TRBJ1-3; CDR3: ASSPYEGPGNTIY
V: TRBV28; J: TRBJ2-3; CDR3: ASSSSGVSWDTQY